The 16 T cell receptor beta chains given below trace back to one sample, sequenced in a study of Graves' ophthalmopathy and Graves' hyperthyroidism. Using RNA transcripts, the TCR beta CDR3 regions were amplified. First-round RT-PCR relied on HTBI primers, and a second-round multiplex PCR came next. One entry per CDR3 protein, called by TCRdb with MiXCR from the multiplex PCR reads. Of over 150,000 distinct CDR3 sequences detected, less than 45% appear once; the ten largest clones hold approximately 5.5%. Material for sequencing was peripheral blood. The receptors shown here come from a woman between 40 and 55 years old with Graves' ophthalmopathy.

This clonotype occurred many times. The chain links TRBV20-1 to TRBJ2-7; the match to TRBD2 covers 10 bases. The length of the CDR3 is 15 residues. V lost 0 bases and J lost 4; bases outside the gene matches: 6. Looked up from germline, CDR1 is DFQATT and CDR2 is SNEGSKA (reference sequence). The CDR3 DNA sequence: TGCAGTGCTAGAGATGAGGGTAGCGGGAGGTACGAGCAGTACTTC. Translating gives CSARDEGSGRYEQYF.

Only a few counts were recorded for this clonotype. The chain is built from TRBV29-1 and TRBJ2-5; D might be TRBD1 or TRBD2, each matching 5 bases. The V end lost 4 bases, the J end lost 7 bases, and 19 bases lay between the germline ends. The CDR3 is 14 residues long. Germline V lookup: CDR1 SQVTM, CDR2 ANQGSEA. Here the CDR3 DNA reads TGCAGCGTTGTGGGGCACTCGAGGGTCGGGACCCAGTACTTC. It translates to CSVVGHSRVGTQYF.

Ten or more counts support this clonotype. The V call is TRBV6-5, the J call TRBJ1-6, with D possibly TRBD1 on 6 matching bases. CDR1 MNHEY and CDR2 SVGAGI come from the germline V gene. The CDR3 runs to 19 residues. Deletions cut 2 bases from V and 2 bases from J, with 19 bases between. CDR3 region: CASSYLGFYRVTYNSPLHF. The CDR3 DNA sequence: TGTGCCAGCAGTTACCTTGGTTTCTACAGGGTGACCTATAATTCACCCCTCCACTTT.

This clonotype was detected ten times or more. The chain employs TRBV6-1 and TRBJ1-5, with 9 bases that match TRBD1. V shed 4 bases and J 4 bases; nucleotides not matched to a gene: 2. This CDR3 contains 14 residues. The V gene's germline CDR1 is MNHNS and CDR2 SASEGT. This CDR3 reads CASSVGQGNQPQHF. CDR3 coding DNA: TGTGCCAGCAGTGTCGGACAGGGGAATCAGCCCCAGCATTTT.

This clonotype was counted many times. As DNA, the CDR3 is TGTGCCACCCGTACCTTTCCACCAAAGACCTACGAGCAGTACTTC. It codes for CATRTFPPKTYEQYF. J is TRBJ2-7 and V is TRBV6-5, with no clear D. CDR3 size: 15 residues. Between the trimmed V and J ends, which lost 10 bases and 2 bases, there was a span of 21 bases. Germline CDR1 MNHEY, CDR2 SVGAGI.

The sample holds many counts of this clonotype. Written as DNA, the CDR3 is TGTGCCAGCAGGGAGGGTACTCGAAACACTGAAGCTTTCTTT. Its translation is CASREGTRNTEAFF. The rearrangement links TRBV28 to TRBJ1-1; D gene uncertain. This CDR3 spans 14 amino acids. CDR1 is MDHEN and CDR2 is SYDVKM in the germline V gene. Trimming removed 6 bases at V and 2 bases at J, with 13 bases between.

The chain links TRBV19 to TRBJ1-2; 11 bases agree with TRBD1. The germline gives CDR1 LNHDA, CDR2 SQIVND (reference sequence). The V segment lost 0 bases and the J segment 7 bases; nucleotides outside the gene matches: 10. The CDR3 consists of 17 residues. The CDR3 region is CASSIDGTGQGVSGYTF. The CDR3 coding sequence is TGTGCCAGTAGTATAGATGGTACGGGACAGGGGGTCTCTGGCTACACCTTC.

This clonotype was picked up many times. Written as DNA, the CDR3 is TGTGCCAGCAGTTACACTTTGGGCGGCAGCGCACCCCTCCACTTT. As protein: CASSYTLGGSAPLHF. The V and J genes are TRBV6-5 and TRBJ1-6; no firm D call. V was trimmed by 2 bases and J by 11 bases, leaving 16 bases between them. This CDR3 region has 15 residues. Germline CDR1 MNHEY, CDR2 SVGAGI.

The V call is TRBV6-1, the J call TRBJ1-5; D gene uncertain. There are 15 residues in the CDR3. Germline-derived CDR1 and CDR2 are MNHNS and SASEGT. Trimming took off 0 bases at V and 3 bases at J, with 9 bases between the two ends. CDR3 in DNA: TGTGCCAGCAGTGAAGCTAACGGGAACAATCAGCCCCAGCATTTT. This gives the protein CASSEANGNNQPQHF.

This clonotype was found many times. V and J are TRBV6-5 and TRBJ1-2; D gene unclear. Trimming left V 0 bases short and J 7 bases short, with 18 bases between. CDR3 size: 16 residues. The germline CDR1 and CDR2 sequences are MNHEY and SVGAGI. The CDR3 spells CASSYSLGLTRGGYTF. In DNA form, the CDR3 reads TGTGCCAGCAGTTACTCGCTCGGCCTTACACGGGGTGGCTACACCTTC.

This clonotype has ten or more counts. The CDR3 nucleotides read TGTGCCAGCTCACCCGCCGGCGTCATTCAGTACTTC. This gives the protein CASSPAGVIQYF. The chain uses TRBV18 and TRBJ2-4; D ambiguous. Between the trimmed V and J ends, which lost 3 bases and 9 bases, there was a span of 9 bases. The CDR3 loop spans 12 amino acids. Germline V gene sequence: CDR1 KGHSH, CDR2 LQKENI.

The genes are TRBV7-2 and TRBJ1-2; weak D call: TRBD1 (5 bases). V lost 4 bases, J lost 4 bases, and 13 bases lay in between. The CDR3 contains 14 residues. Germline V gene sequence: CDR1 SGHTA, CDR2 FQGNSA. CDR3: CASSSSGGSYGYTF. The DNA for the CDR3 is TGTGCCAGCAGCTCCTCGGGGGGGAGCTATGGCTACACCTTC.

The V and J genes are TRBV12-3 or TRBV12-4 and TRBJ1-1; no firm D call. Trimming left V 5 bases short and J 3 bases short, with 7 bases between. This CDR3 has 12 amino acids. The CDR3 sequence is CASSSDHTEAFF. DNA for the CDR3: TGTGCCAGCAGTAGCGACCACACTGAAGCTTTCTTT.

This clonotype was seen ten or more times. One end of the junction fails to match germline, which may point to a read error. The chain employs TRBV11-2 and TRBJ2-5; D not certain. The CDR3 contains 11 residues. Germline values: CDR1 SGHAT, CDR2 FQNNGV. CDR3 in DNA: TGTGCCAGCAGCTTAGACGGAGACCAGTGCTTC. Translating gives CASSLDGDQCF.

The chain has TRBV12-3 or TRBV12-4 and TRBJ1-1, with 9 nucleotides matching TRBD1. This CDR3 is built from 14 residues. The V segment lost 6 bases and the J segment 6 bases; nucleotides outside the gene matches: 8. The CDR3 DNA is TGTGCCAGCAGGACGGGACAGGGAAAAGCTGAAGCTTTCTTT. It codes for CASRTGQGKAEAFF.

This clonotype was observed many times. As DNA, the CDR3 is TGCAGTGCCGAACGGACTAGCGGGGAGACCCAGTACTTC. Translating it yields CSAERTSGETQYF. This chain links TRBV20-1 with TRBJ2-5; 11 nucleotides line up with TRBD2. CDR3 length: 13 amino acids. Trimming took 6 bases from V and 5 from J; bases not matched to a gene: 5. CDR1 is DFQATT and CDR2 is SNEGSKA in the germline V gene (reference sequence).